This T cell receptor beta chain comes out of a study of neurological immune-mediated disorders. MiXCR, applied by TCRdb to the 5' RACE reads, yields one record per CDR3 protein. The sample carries under 85,000 distinct CDR3 sequences, 13% to 15% recorded once. V gave up 1 base and J gave up 2 bases, with 9 bases separating them. This CDR3 has 14 residues. 2 million unsorted PBMCs were stored in RNAlater at -80 °C before RNA extraction. This clonotype was seen ten or more times. The sequenced sample consisted of PBMCs. The sequence was obtained from a woman in her fifties or sixties in good health. The rearrangement links TRBV12-3 or TRBV12-4 to TRBJ2-7; TRBD1 is a possible D gene (5 bases). CDR3: CASSLDQGPYEQYF. CDR3 in DNA: TGTGCCAGCAGTTTAGATCAGGGTCCCTACGAGCAGTACTTC.